The 18 T cell receptor beta chains below all came from one sample that was sequenced in a study of ipilimumab plus nivolumab after autologous stem cell transplantation. The table came from immunoSEQ multiplex PCR; TCRdb's copy has only in-frame clones and leaves some out. The sample records 15,000 to 20,000 clones, about 65% being singletons. The sequencing here drew on PBMCs, taken in a trial of ipilimumab plus nivolumab as post-transplant consolidation. These receptors came from a male donor with diffuse large B-cell lymphoma.

This rearrangement joins TRBV7-2 to TRBJ2-5; D remains unclear. Trimming took 3 bases from V and 5 from J, leaving 16 bases between them. The CDR3 loop spans 15 amino acids. Germline V gene lookup returns CDR1 SGHTA and CDR2 FQGNSA. The CDR3 loop is CASSFDLGTMETQYF. CDR3 DNA: TGTGCCAGCAGCTTCGATCTAGGCACTATGGAGACCCAGTACTTC.

The chain uses TRBV10-1 and TRBJ1-1; 7 bases map to TRBD1. The V and J ends lost 3 bases and 2 bases, in that order; junction bases with no gene match: 3. The CDR3 length is 14 residues. CDR1 WNHNN and CDR2 SYGVQD come from the germline V gene (reference sequence). The CDR3 DNA is TGCGCCAGCAGTGATGGACAGGTTAACACTGAAGCTTTCTTT. This codes for CASSDGQVNTEAFF.

The chain uses TRBV4-1 and TRBJ2-5; TRBD1 or TRBD2 may be the D gene (5 bases each). V was cut by 3 bases and J by 7 bases, with 24 bases left in between. The CDR3 covers 17 residues. Germline V CDR1 and CDR2: MGHRA, YSYEKL. The CDR3 reads CASSHRGETALWGTQYF. In nucleotides, the CDR3 is TGCGCCAGCAGCCATAGGGGAGAAACAGCTTTGTGGGGGACCCAGTACTTC.

Written as DNA, the CDR3 is TGTGCCAGCTCTCAGGGGCCCTACGAGCAGTACTTC. Its translation: CASSQGPYEQYF. V gene TRBV28 combines with J gene TRBJ2-7; D perhaps matches TRBD1 (6 bases). The germline V gene has CDR1 MDHEN and CDR2 SYDVKM. The CDR3 consists of 12 residues. Trimming removed 8 bases from V and 2 bases from J, with 10 bases in between.

The rearrangement links TRBV7-9 to TRBJ2-3; the D gene is possibly TRBD2 (7 bases). Germline CDR1 and CDR2: SEHNR and FQNEAQ (reference sequence). V lost 2 bases to trimming and J lost 2 bases, with 11 bases between them. The CDR3 covers 15 residues. In DNA, the CDR3 is TGTGCCAGCAGCTTACGCGGGGGCCCCACAGATACGCAGTATTTT. This gives the protein CASSLRGGPTDTQYF.

This clone was seen a few times. The J gene is TRBJ2-1, the V gene TRBV5-5, with 7 bases fitting TRBD1. Germline CDR1 and CDR2: SGHKS and YYEKEE (reference sequence). The V segment lost 0 bases and the J segment 3 bases; nucleotides outside the gene matches: 3. The length of the CDR3 is 15 residues. CDR3 amino acids: CASSLVQGIYNEQFF. CDR3 nucleotides: TGTGCCAGCAGCTTGGTACAGGGGATCTACAATGAGCAGTTCTTC.

The V and J genes are TRBV27 and TRBJ2-3; 7 bases align to TRBD1. This CDR3 spans 14 amino acids. Looked up from germline, CDR1 is MNHEY and CDR2 is SMNVEV (reference sequence). The V gene end was trimmed by 6 bases and the J gene end by 1 base; junction bases not matched to a gene: 4. The CDR3 sequence is CASRQGQGTDTQYF. Here the CDR3 DNA reads TGTGCCAGCAGACAAGGACAGGGCACAGATACGCAGTATTTT.

The chain joins TRBV19 to TRBJ2-7; TRBD1 matches 9 bases. In germline, CDR1 is LNHDA, CDR2 SQIVND (reference sequence). The junction had 4 bases not matched to a gene; V was cut back by 4 bases and J by 0 bases. The CDR3 is 15 residues long. The CDR3 loop is CASSKGTGSSYEQYF. The DNA for the CDR3 is TGTGCCAGTAGTAAAGGGACAGGGAGCTCCTACGAGCAGTACTTC. Full variable domain (missing parts from reference TRBV19 and TRBJ2-7): DGGITQSPKYLFRKEGQNVTLSCEQNLNHDAMYWYRQDPGQGLRLIYYSQIVNDFQKGDIAEGYSVSREKKESFPLTVTSAQKNPTAFYLCASSKGTGSSYEQYFGPGTRLTVT.

The chain couples TRBV7-3 to TRBJ2-2; 7 bases fit TRBD2. Losses at the gene ends were 5 bases for V and 6 bases for J; bases not matched to a gene: 15. CDR1 is SGHTA, CDR2 FQGTGA, per germline. This CDR3 is 17 amino acids long. The CDR3, as DNA: TGTGCCAGCAGCCCAGTAGGCGGAAGAGCGGGATCCGGGGAGCTGTTTTTT. It yields the protein CASSPVGGRAGSGELFF.

V is TRBV19 and J is TRBJ1-5; tentatively, D is TRBD1 (5 bases). The V gene lost 6 bases and the J gene lost 1 base, with 16 bases spanning the gap. This CDR3 is 16 amino acids long. Germline assignment: CDR1 LNHDA and CDR2 SQIVND (reference sequence). Written as DNA, the CDR3 is TGTGCCAGTAGAATATCGGGGGTAATAAGCAATCAGCCCCAGCATTTT. It encodes CASRISGVISNQPQHF.

The chain links TRBV6-1 to TRBJ1-5; D call uncertain. Trimming removed 6 bases from V and 2 bases from J, with 8 bases in between. Germline V lookup: CDR1 MNHNS, CDR2 SASEGT. The CDR3 covers 13 residues. CDR3 nucleotides: TGTGCCAGCAGCGACATGCGCAATCAGCCCCAGCATTTT. Translated: CASSDMRNQPQHF.

This clone was observed at least ten times. The CDR3 DNA reads TGCGCCAGCAGCTTGGCAAACAGTTTGTACGAGCAGTACTTC. Its translation: CASSLANSLYEQYF. The rearrangement joins TRBV5-1 to TRBJ2-7; unclear D gene. The germline V gene encodes CDR1 SGHRS and CDR2 YFSETQ. The ends were cut back, 0 bases at V and 4 bases at J, with 11 bases in the middle. This CDR3 contains 14 residues. Full variable domain (rest looked up from reference TRBV5-1 and TRBJ2-7): KAGVTQTPRYLIKTRGQQVTLSCSPISGHRSVSWYQQTPGQGLQFLFEYFSETQRNKGNFPGRFSGRQFSNSRSEMNVSTLELGDSALYLCASSLANSLYEQYFGPGTRLTVT.

This rearrangement joins TRBV29-1 to TRBJ1-2, with 11 nucleotides matching TRBD1. With V trimmed by 6 bases and J by 7 bases, 7 bases remained unmatched. The CDR3 spans 13 residues. From germline, CDR1 is SQVTM and CDR2 ANQGSEA. CDR3 sequence (DNA): TGCAGCGTAGGGACAGGGGGTCTAGGTGGCTACACCTTC. This codes for CSVGTGGLGGYTF.

This CDR3 reads CASSYDKTYEQYF. In nucleotides, the CDR3 is TGTGCCAGCAGTTACGATAAAACCTACGAGCAGTACTTC. The chain uses TRBV6-5 and TRBJ2-7; D is unclear. The CDR3 runs 13 residues. Germline V lookup: CDR1 MNHEY, CDR2 SVGAGI. Trimming stripped 2 bases from V and 2 bases from J, with 7 bases between.

The V call is TRBV12-5, the J call TRBJ2-3; tentatively, D is TRBD1 (5 bases). Between the trimmed V and J ends, which lost 3 bases and 1 base, there was a span of 11 bases. CDR1 is LGHNT, CDR2 FRNRAP, per germline. The CDR3 totals 15 residues. CDR3 nucleotides: TGTGCTAGTGGTTTTGGGGCGTTCGGCACAGATACGCAGTATTTT. The encoded protein is CASGFGAFGTDTQYF.

This chain joins TRBV2 and TRBJ2-1; D is ambiguous. Trimming stripped 7 bases from V and 4 bases from J, with 17 bases between. In germline, CDR1 is SNHLY, CDR2 FYNNEI. CDR3 length: 15 amino acids. Here the CDR3 DNA reads TGTGCCAGCAAATCAGCGAAGAGGTTTTACAATGAGCAGTTCTTC. Its protein product is CASKSAKRFYNEQFF.

The chain employs TRBV4-1 and TRBJ1-2; D call uncertain. Germline-derived CDR1 and CDR2 are MGHRA and YSYEKL. Trimming pared 1 base from V and 3 bases from J, leaving 12 bases between. The CDR3 consists of 15 residues. The CDR3 region is CASSQGAQEHYGYTF. The CDR3 region has the DNA TGCGCCAGCAGCCAAGGCGCCCAAGAGCACTATGGCTACACCTTC.

V gene TRBV15 combines with J gene TRBJ1-4; D may be TRBD1 (5 bases). The V gene's germline CDR1 is LNHNV and CDR2 YYDKDF (reference sequence). The CDR3 loop spans 15 amino acids. V dropped 0 bases and J dropped 1 base, with 6 bases sitting between them. The CDR3 spells CATSRDRGTNEKLFF. The CDR3, as DNA: TGTGCCACCAGCAGAGATAGGGGAACTAATGAAAAACTGTTTTTT.